This T cell receptor (beta chain) emerged from a study of T-cell reconstitution after alpha-beta-depleted transplantation in children. The CDR3 has 16 residues. The V end lost 5 bases, the J end lost 3 bases, and 18 bases lay between the germline ends. The germline V gene has CDR1 SGHAT and CDR2 FQDESV (reference sequence). Unique molecular identifiers were incorporated when the TCRbeta library was constructed. TCRdb called the PCR reads again in MiXCR, with one record for every CDR3 protein. The sample gives hundreds of thousands of distinct CDR3 sequences, 16% of which show up once; 1.1% is in the top ten.

The material was PBMCs from the stem cell graft donor, obtained from the stem cell graft. J is TRBJ2-3 and V is TRBV11-1, with D perhaps matching TRBD1 (7 bases). The clonotype originates from a human donor who donated a stem cell graft to a child with acute myeloid leukemia. CDR3 residues: CASSLTTGRSTDTQYF. The CDR3 coding sequence is TGTGCCAGCAGCCTCACGACAGGGAGGTCGACAGATACGCAGTATTTT.